This entry describes one TCR beta chain. Its antigen is unknown. Within one base of it there is no much larger clone, and no base qualities were kept. The cysteine opens and the phenylalanine closes a CDR3 of 12 amino acids. Only the CDR3 portion is preserved as DNA: 36 bases, with reading frame beginning at the first base. A distance of 12 bases separates the germline ends of V and J, which lose 7 bases and 8 bases respectively. What this sample's time point label stands for: baseline before first vaccination. According to the study, the label for this sample's treatment or condition signals: meningococcal conjugate vaccine given as trial control. The vaccinee samples were drawn from two UK trials, COV001 and COV002, one of which was a single-blind randomized controlled phase 2/3 trial testing AZD1222 (ChAdOx1 nCoV-19) in healthy adults. For TCRbeta chain sequencing, PBMC samples from trial participants were taken at day 0 and at day 28 after the second dose.

The CDR3 regions of human TCRbeta chains were analyzed by immunosequencing. The published analysis was carried out like this. Repertoire TCRs were checked for matches against a reference library of SARS-CoV-2-specific TCRs that had been generated using the MIRA antigen-specificity platform. Breadth was defined as the fraction of unique TCRs that were SARS-CoV-2-associated. Depth was defined as the fraction of total T cells that were SARS-CoV-2-associated. Using the MIRA data, each spike-specific TCR was mapped to the spike region that the TCR reacts to and placed in a CD4 or CD8 class. Log10-transformed breadth and depth values were compared by one-way ANOVA with Sidak's multiple comparisons tests. TCRdb carries this immuneACCESS record with in-frame sequences only. Its versions omit some clonotypes, under half of them owing to an unresolved V gene in the studies checked, with the rest unexplained. V, J and clone size are those of that table, while D and trimming were read from the DNA. The sample table records about 140,000 clones; about 92% of these occur just once. The ten largest clones capture less than 1% of the sample.

The data belong to a study of T cell responses to AZD1222 COVID-19 vaccine (dated by TCRdb to about 2021). For the wider study: TCR sequencing was performed for about 250 trial participants, of whom about 200 were given two doses of AZD1222 and around 25 were given two doses of MenACWY control vaccine. Trial participants were enrolled by age into 18-55, 56-69 and 70-plus year subgroups, with around 150, 28 and 57 TCR-sequenced participants respectively.

Study-level results and caveats: Because no day 14 peak-response samples were available, the repertoires could be characterized only after the peak T cell response. In the small 56-69-year group, the increase in depth fell short of significance, most likely because of low power. Vaccine-associated CD4 TCRs spanned the whole spike protein, with dominant responses in regions 160-218 and 743-854. Only five to seven AZD1222 recipients were SARS-CoV-2 seropositive at baseline, limiting conclusions about previously exposed vaccinees. After two AZD1222 doses, both the breadth and the depth of spike-specific TCRs were significantly higher than at day 0 and than in MenACWY recipients. Reportedly, close to half of the unique spike-specific TCRs recognized epitopes lying outside the regions that are mutated in the B.1.351 and B.1.1.7 variants. Participants were mostly white British and included more females than males, and it was suggested by the authors that clonal diversity may have been underestimated.

The sequences come from peripheral blood, collected on day 0 of MenACWY control vaccination. This receptor was taken from an adult in good health. The chain couples TRBV12-3 or TRBV12-4 to TRBJ1-3; no D gene call is confident. The nucleotide sequence reads TGTGCCAGCAAACCCTCGGTCCACACCATATATTTT. The translation is CASKPSVHTIYF.